The source of this TCR beta chain is a study of T-cell reconstitution after alpha-beta-depleted transplantation in children. Study observations and caveats: A year post-transplant, T-cell counts and diversity derived mostly from newly produced T cells.

The length of the CDR3 is 14 residues. The V end was cut by 7 bases, the J end by 7 bases, with 16 bases between. Germline V gene sequence: CDR1 KGHDR, CDR2 SFDVKD. With regard to this clonotype: What it recognizes is unknown.

Unique molecular identifiers featured in how the TCRbeta library was prepared. One entry per CDR3 protein, called by TCRdb with MiXCR from the PCR reads. The sample lists 300,000 to 400,000 distinct CDR3 sequences; roughly 16% were seen once. The clonotype originates from a male patient between 2 and 15 years old who had a stem cell transplant for acute lymphoblastic leukemia, so the T cells may come from the graft donor. The sample consisted of PBMCs, mostly from graft donor cells, taken 360 days after TCRalphabeta/CD19-depleted stem cell transplant. The chain uses TRBV24-1 and TRBJ2-1; the D gene could be TRBD1 or TRBD2 (6 bases each). In DNA, the CDR3 is TGTGCCACCAGAGGAACGGGGGCATTGAATGAGCAGTTCTTC. This gives the protein CATRGTGALNEQFF.